The rows below give T cell receptor beta chains drawn from one sample of a study of blood T cell repertoires in COVID-19. The table came from immunoSEQ multiplex PCR; TCRdb's copy has only in-frame clones and leaves some out. The profile shows tens of thousands of clones, approximately 87% of them singletons. The material sequenced was peripheral blood. The receptors come from a woman aged 60 to 75 with COVID-19, enrolled during active disease. Each CDR3 is given with its conserved first and last residue. D genes are given only for firm matches. Rows give clone size only sometimes, using once, few, many, or a class for an expanded clone.

v_call	clone_size	j_call	d_call	cdr3_nt	cdr3_aa
TRBV7-8	NA	TRBJ2-1	NA	TGTGCCAGCAGCTTACACCCGGGGGAGACCTACAATGAGCAGTTCTTC	CASSLHPGETYNEQFF
TRBV28	NA	TRBJ1-5	TRBD1	TGTGCCAGCACTGACAGGGCCTATCAGCCCCAGCATTTT	CASTDRAYQPQHF
TRBV28	NA	TRBJ1-1	TRBD1	TGTGCCAGCAGTTTAATTGGGACAGGGGGTACTGAAGCTTTCTTT	CASSLIGTGGTEAFF
TRBV5-1	NA	TRBJ2-7	NA	TGCGCCAGCAGCTTGGTTCTGGGCGGACTCTCCTACGAGCAGTACTTC	CASSLVLGGLSYEQYF
TRBV3-1/TRBV3-2	NA	TRBJ2-6	NA	TGTGCCAGCAGCCGACTCCGTGGACTGCCCGACCTCTCTGGGGCCAACGTCCTGACTTTC	CASSRLRGLPDLSGANVLTF
TRBV6-6	NA	TRBJ2-7	TRBD1	TGTGCCAGCAGTCATATGACAGGGTGGTACGAGCAGTACTTC	CASSHMTGWYEQYF
TRBV18	NA	TRBJ1-4	NA	TGTGCCAGCTCACCGGGAGGGGCCCCCTTGGGTGAAAAACTGTTTTTT	CASSPGGAPLGEKLFF
TRBV4-2	NA	TRBJ2-1	TRBD1	TGTGCCAGCAGCCAAGGCACAGGACAGGGTTTAGTTGAGCAGTTCTTC	CASSQGTGQGLVEQFF
TRBV7-2	once	TRBJ1-3	NA	TGTGCCAGCAGCTTATATCGAGGCCAAGGAAACACCATATATTTT	CASSLYRGQGNTIYF
TRBV3-1/TRBV3-2	NA	TRBJ1-1	NA	TGTGCCAGCAGCCAATCAGGGGCGAACACTGAAGCTTTCTTT	CASSQSGANTEAFF
TRBV7-9	NA	TRBJ2-4	NA	TGTGCCAGCAGCTCCGGGATAGGAAACATTCAGTACTTC	CASSSGIGNIQYF
TRBV10-3	NA	TRBJ2-2	TRBD1	TGTGCCATCAGTGCGCAGGGGGCGCACACCGGGGAGCTGTTTTTT	CAISAQGAHTGELFF
TRBV11-2	NA	TRBJ2-1	NA	TGTGCCAGCAGCCCCTTACCTTTGCAAAGGGGGTTCTTC	CASSPLPLQRGFF
TRBV19	NA	TRBJ1-5	NA	TGTGCCAGTAGTGTGGGAAGCCTGACAAGGGGTCAGCCCCAGCATTTT	CASSVGSLTRGQPQHF
TRBV11-3	NA	TRBJ1-6	NA	TGTGCCAGCAGCCCCACTAACCGGGACTCCCATTCACCCCTCCACTTT	CASSPTNRDSHSPLHF
TRBV10-2	NA	TRBJ2-7	NA	TGCGCCAGCAGTGAGGTCGGGAACGGCGAGCAGTACTTC	CASSEVGNGEQYF
TRBV7-8	once	TRBJ1-1	TRBD1	TGTGCCAGCAGCCGACAGGGTTTCGGCACTGAAGCTTTCTTT	CASSRQGFGTEAFF
TRBV7-8	NA	TRBJ2-7	NA	TGTGCCAGCAGCCAACCGCCCTACTACGAGCAGTACTTC	CASSQPPYYEQYF
TRBV9	NA	TRBJ1-1	NA	TGTGCCAGCAGCGTAGCCGGGAACACTGAAGCTTTCTTT	CASSVAGNTEAFF
TRBV20-1	NA	TRBJ2-1	TRBD2	TGCAGTGCTAGTCGCCTGCCTAGCGGGAGCGGGCAGTTCTTC	CSASRLPSGSGQFF
TRBV6-5	NA	TRBJ2-3	NA	TGTGCCAGCAGTAACCGCCCGCGGACAGATACGCAGTATTTT	CASSNRPRTDTQYF
TRBV18	NA	TRBJ1-2	NA	TGTGCCAGCTCACCACGGACGGGGGATGGCTACACCTTC	CASSPRTGDGYTF
TRBV6-4	few	TRBJ2-3	TRBD2	TGTGCCAGCAGCCGGCGGGGGAACACAGATACGCAGTATTTT	CASSRRGNTDTQYF
TRBV19	NA	TRBJ2-7	TRBD2	TGTGCCAGTAGTAGCTGGCTAGCGGCCGAAATCTACGAGCAGTACTTC	CASSSWLAAEIYEQYF
TRBV11-2	NA	TRBJ2-1	TRBD2	TGTGCCAGCAGCCCCCTGGCTAGCGGGAGGCAATACAATGAGCAGTTCTTC	CASSPLASGRQYNEQFF